This is a list of T cell receptor beta chains from one sample in a study of CD8+CD57+ T cells in acquired aplastic anemia. TCRdb independently ran MiXCR on the reads; one entry per CDR3 protein. The data hold 120,000 or so distinct CDR3 sequences, with nearly 40% observed a single time. Sequencing was carried out using sorted CD4+, CD8+, or CD8+CD57+ T cells (not recorded which) from PBMCs. These receptors originate from a human donor with aplastic anemia. Each CDR3 is given with its conserved first and last residue. D genes are given only for firm matches. Some rows mark clone size as missing; the rest say once, few, many or name a class of expanded clone.

V gene	J gene	clone size	D gene	CDR3 DNA	CDR3 protein
TRBV5-1	TRBJ2-1	-	TRBD2	TGCGCCAGCAGCTTGGAGTCCCGGGGACTAGTAACCTACAATGGGCAGTTCTTC	CASSLESRGLVTYNGQFF
TRBV2	TRBJ1-3	-	-	TGTGCTAGCAGTCTACGACAGGACTCTGGAAACACCATATATTTT	CASSLRQDSGNTIYF
TRBV27	TRBJ2-7	many	TRBD1	TGTGCCAGCAGTCCAGGGGGTGGCAGGACCACCTACGAGCAGTACTTC	CASSPGGGRTTYEQYF
TRBV4-3	TRBJ1-5	many	-	TGCGCCAGCAGCCAAGACAGCAATAGCAATCAGCCCCAGCATTTT	CASSQDSNSNQPQHF
TRBV29-1	TRBJ1-2	-	TRBD1	TGCAGTCCACCCCGGGACAGTCACTATGGCTACACCTTC	CSPPRDSHYGYTF
TRBV19	TRBJ1-6	-	-	TGTGCCAGTAGCGGCATAAGGCAGGGAAGTTCACCCCTCCACTTT	CASSGIRQGSSPLHF
TRBV11-2	TRBJ1-2	-	TRBD1	TGTGCCAGCAGCTCGGACAGGGACGGCTACACCTTC	CASSSDRDGYTF
TRBV7-3	TRBJ2-6	many	-	TGTGCCGTACCGCCAAATACCTCTGGGGCCAACGTCCTGACTTTC	CAVPPNTSGANVLTF
TRBV5-1	TRBJ2-1	many	TRBD1	TGCGCCAGCAGCCGGGACAGGGAGGACAATGAGCAGTTCTTC	CASSRDREDNEQFF
TRBV5-1	TRBJ1-1	many	-	TGCGCCAGCAGCTTGGAAAGAGGGACTACGGCTGAAGCTTTCTTT	CASSLERGTTAEAFF
TRBV12-3/TRBV12-4	TRBJ2-5	many	-	TGTGCCAGCAGCCCTTCGGACAAGGAGACCCAGTACTTC	CASSPSDKETQYF
TRBV7-9	TRBJ2-1	many	-	TGTGCCAGCAGCTTAGCTGGGACACTTAGTTACAATGAGCAGTTCTTC	CASSLAGTLSYNEQFF
TRBV20-1	TRBJ2-5	-	TRBD1	TGCAGTGCTAGAGCCCTCCGCGGCCAGAACCAGACAGGGTTGGCAGAGACCCAGTACTTC	CSARALRGQNQTGLAETQYF
TRBV5-4	TRBJ1-1	many	-	TGTGCCAGCAGCTTGGTTCTTACAGTCCCGAACACTGAAGCTTTCTTT	CASSLVLTVPNTEAFF
TRBV5-1	TRBJ1-6	many	-	TGCGCCAGCAGAACACAGGGAGATTCACCCCTCCACTTT	CASRTQGDSPLHF
TRBV7-8	TRBJ2-3	few	-	TGTGCCAGCAGCTTAGGGGGTTTCACAGATACGCAGTATTTT	CASSLGGFTDTQYF
TRBV10-3	TRBJ1-2	-	-	TGTGCCATCAGTGCGTCGGGTAGACAGAGCTATGGCTACACCTTC	CAISASGRQSYGYTF
TRBV11-1	TRBJ1-6	once	-	TGTGCCAGCAGCTTCCGGGCTCCTAATTCACCCCTCCACTTT	CASSFRAPNSPLHF
TRBV11-2	TRBJ1-5	many	-	TGTGCCAGCAGCTTAGACCGTGAGGACGGAGTAAACTTCAATCAGCCCCAGCATTTT	CASSLDREDGVNFNQPQHF
TRBV20-1	TRBJ1-6	many	TRBD1	TGCAGTGCTAGCGGGACAGCCGATTCACCCCTCCACTTT	CSASGTADSPLHF
TRBV10-3	TRBJ2-2	-	-	TGTGCCGTCAGTGAGAGGCTAGCGAGTGCCGGGGAGCTGTTTTTT	CAVSERLASAGELFF
TRBV2	TRBJ1-1	many	TRBD1	TGTGCCAGCAGTGGACAGGGTATGAACACTGAAGCTTTCTTT	CASSGQGMNTEAFF
TRBV20-1	TRBJ1-1	many	TRBD1	TGCAGTGCTAGAAGGACAGGGGGGCACACTGAAGCTTTCTTT	CSARRTGGHTEAFF
TRBV20-1	TRBJ2-7	-	-	TGCAGTGCTAGAGCCTTAACAGGGACCTACGAGCAGTACTTC	CSARALTGTYEQYF
TRBV4-1	TRBJ2-5	many	-	TGCGCCAGCAGCCAAGATGACGGGGTTGAGACCCAGTACTTC	CASSQDDGVETQYF
TRBV3-1	TRBJ1-1	few	TRBD1	TGTGCCAGCAGGGGACAGCCGAACACTGAAGCTTTCTTT	CASRGQPNTEAFF
TRBV24-1	TRBJ2-5	-	-	TGTGCCACCAGTGACCCCGGGGTTGGGGGGACCCAGTACTTC	CATSDPGVGGTQYF